What follows are 32 T cell receptor beta chains derived from one specimen sequenced in a study of blood T cells in healthy people across ages. A second about 7 to 11 cycle PCR used barcoded and J-beta primers. One entry per CDR3 protein results from TCRdb running MiXCR on the 5' RACE reads. The repertoire holds hundreds of thousands of distinct CDR3 sequences, with approximately 30% as singletons. What was sequenced was blood. Source of these receptors: an elderly woman in good health.

This clonotype was seen many times. The V call is TRBV4-2, the J call TRBJ2-5, with TRBD2 matching over 9 bases. V was pared by 4 bases and J by 2 bases, with 8 bases of the junction left unmatched. Germline V gene lookup returns CDR1 LGHNA and CDR2 YNFKEQ. CDR3 length equals 16 residues. As DNA, the CDR3 is TGTGCCAGCAGCCTAGCGGGGGCCCCGCCTCAAGAGACCCAGTACTTC. Translated, it gives CASSLAGAPPQETQYF.

This clonotype was picked up a small number of times. A read error is possible here, since a much larger clone lies one base away. The V and J genes are TRBV5-1 and TRBJ2-3; possibly TRBD2 for D (6 bases). The germline V and J ends were trimmed by 0 bases and 6 bases, with 23 bases remaining between them. The CDR3 totals 18 residues. CDR1 is SGHRS, CDR2 YFSETQ, per germline. CDR3: CASSLGGTGRSVLDTQYF. The CDR3 DNA reads as TGCGCCAGCAGCTTGGGCGGGACTGGGAGGTCGGTTTTGGATACGCAGTATTTT.

The sample holds many counts of this clonotype. The chain recombines TRBV7-9 with TRBJ1-6, with D possibly being TRBD1 (6 bases). Germline assignment: CDR1 SEHNR and CDR2 FQNEAQ (reference sequence). V dropped 6 bases and J dropped 10 bases, with 16 bases sitting between them. The CDR3 contains 14 residues. The CDR3 region is CASSSQGPGSPLHF. CDR3 nucleotide sequence: TGTGCCAGCAGTTCACAGGGCCCGGGGTCACCCCTCCACTTT.

The sample holds many counts of this clonotype. The chain employs TRBV5-5 and TRBJ1-1, with unresolved D. CDR1 SGHKS and CDR2 YYEKEE come from the germline V gene (reference sequence). Trimming took off 5 bases at V and 0 bases at J, with 5 bases between the two ends. The CDR3 consists of 12 residues. CDR3 DNA sequence: TGTGCCAGCAGTCCCTTGAACACTGAAGCTTTCTTT. Its translation: CASSPLNTEAFF.

The chain is built from TRBV5-1 and TRBJ1-1; the D gene is possibly TRBD1 (6 bases). The CDR3 contains 13 residues. V lost 3 bases and J lost 4, with 10 bases in between. Germline CDR1 reads SGHRS; CDR2 reads YFSETQ. The CDR3 region is CASSSGQLTEAFF. The CDR3 DNA follows: TGCGCCAGCAGCTCAGGACAGCTCACTGAAGCTTTCTTT.

This clonotype was picked up many times. The chain is built from TRBV6-5 and TRBJ2-3; tentatively, D is TRBD2 (6 bases). The CDR3 is 15 amino acids. Germline V gene data show CDR1 as MNHEY and CDR2 as SVGAGI. With 4 bases removed from V and 1 base from J, the gap between germline ends came to 12 bases. CDR3 in DNA: TGTGCCAGCAGTTCTCGAGGCGGGGGCACAGATACGCAGTATTTT. This encodes CASSSRGGGTDTQYF.

As for this clonotype: A read error may explain this, as a much larger clone is one base away. This chain links TRBV6-6 with TRBJ2-7; 9 bases match TRBD2. CDR1 and CDR2 (germline): MNHNY, SVGAGI (reference sequence). CDR3 length: 14 residues. The CDR3 sequence: CTSSYFSGGYEQYF. CDR3 DNA sequence: TGTACCAGCAGTTACTTTAGCGGGGGCTACGAGCAGTACTTC.

This clonotype was seen a handful of times. The genes are TRBV4-3 and TRBJ1-5, with no clear D. In germline, CDR1 is LGHNA, CDR2 YSLEER. This CDR3 has 13 residues. Between the trimmed V and J ends, which lost 1 base and 9 bases, there was a span of 10 bases. This CDR3 reads CASSQVKNGPQHF. The CDR3 DNA reads TGCGCCAGCAGCCAAGTAAAGAACGGGCCCCAGCATTTT.

This clonotype was detected ten times or more. The rearrangement links TRBV6-2 or TRBV6-3 to TRBJ1-2; D gene uncertain. V lost 2 bases, J lost 5 bases, and 6 bases lay in between. The CDR3 is 12 residues long. The germline CDR1 and CDR2 sequences are MNHEY and SVGEGT. In DNA, the CDR3 is TGTGCCAGCAGTTACGGCGGGTATGGCTACACCTTC. It yields the protein CASSYGGYGYTF.

At least ten counts were recorded for this clonotype. The chain combines TRBV30 with TRBJ1-4; unclear D gene. The germline gives CDR1 GTSNPN, CDR2 SVGIG (reference sequence). The CDR3 has 15 residues. Trimming shortened V by 2 bases and J by 0 bases, and 10 bases separated the two germline ends. The CDR3 reads CAWSNPGTTNEKLFF. The CDR3 nucleotides read TGTGCCTGGAGTAACCCGGGAACAACTAATGAAAAACTGTTTTTT.

The chain has TRBV27 and TRBJ2-1; D possibly corresponds to TRBD2 (5 bases). Matching the DNA end better, TRBJ2-7 makes the J call doubtful. This CDR3 has 13 amino acids. In germline, CDR1 is MNHEY, CDR2 SMNVEV (reference sequence). CDR3 sequence reads: CASRRRRYNEQYF. As DNA, the CDR3 is TGTGCCAGCAGGAGGAGGAGATACAATGAGCAGTACTTC.

Turning to this clonotype: Relative to the germline gene, one junction end is altered; a read error may explain this. The chain is built from TRBV27 and TRBJ2-2, with TRBD2 as a possible D gene (5 bases). Germline CDR1 MNHEY, CDR2 SMNVEV (reference sequence). CDR3 length: 15 residues. The CDR3 coding sequence is TGTGCCAGCAGTTTAAGGCGATCGAACACCGGGGAGCGGTTTTTT. It encodes CASSLRRSNTGERFF.

The chain joins TRBV6-2 or TRBV6-3 to TRBJ1-5; D gene uncertain. Trimming stripped 3 bases from V and 0 bases from J, with 6 bases between. This CDR3 spans 14 amino acids. The germline V gene encodes CDR1 MNHEY and CDR2 SVGEGT. CDR3 bases: TGTGCCAGCAGTTATGAGGATAGCAATCAGCCCCAGCATTTT. It is translated as CASSYEDSNQPQHF.

In its sample, this clonotype was seen a few times. The chain recombines TRBV20-1 with TRBJ2-1, with a possible D match to TRBD2 (6 bases). The CDR3 length is 13 residues. V lost 6 bases and J 6 bases, leaving 15 bases between the germline ends. CDR1 is DFQATT and CDR2 is SNEGSKA in the germline V gene (reference sequence). In DNA form, the CDR3 reads TGCAGTGCGGGACTGATCAGCAGCAATGAGCAGTTCTTC. Translated: CSAGLISSNEQFF.

This clonotype was detected ten times or more. This chain joins TRBV3-1 and TRBJ2-1; tentatively, D is TRBD1 (6 bases). CDR1 and CDR2 (germline): LGHDT, YNNKEL (reference sequence). CDR3 length equals 13 residues. Trimming pared 4 bases from V and 7 bases from J, leaving 11 bases between. CDR3 nucleotides: TGTGCCAGCAGCCTCCCTACAGGGAATGAGCAGTTCTTC. Amino acids: CASSLPTGNEQFF.

This clonotype was counted a few times. This could be a read error, since a much larger clone is one nucleotide away. The chain employs TRBV6-6 and TRBJ2-1; tentative D call: TRBD2 (6 bases). Per the germline V gene, CDR1 is MNHNY and CDR2 is SVGAGI (reference sequence). This CDR3 is built from 14 residues. Trimming removed 7 bases from V and 2 bases from J, with 12 bases in between. For the CDR3, the DNA is TGTGCCAGCACTGGACTAACCACCTACAATGAGCAGTTCTTC. It specifies CASTGLTTYNEQFF.

This clonotype was detected a few times. The chain has TRBV2 and TRBJ2-7; D gene unclear. Germline-derived CDR1 and CDR2 are SNHLY and FYNNEI. The V and J ends lost 6 bases and 0 bases respectively, with 12 bases between them. The CDR3 runs to 14 residues. CDR3 DNA sequence: TGTGCCAGCAGCCGCACTCGGGTCTCCTACGAGCAGTACTTC. This codes for CASSRTRVSYEQYF.

In the case of this clonotype: Possible read error: a much larger clone is one base away. V and J are TRBV10-3 and TRBJ2-4, with 8 bases lining up with TRBD1. The CDR3 runs 14 residues. Trimming at V came to 10 bases and at J to 1 base, leaving 6 bases not matched to a gene. From germline, CDR1 is ENHRY and CDR2 SYGVKD. CDR3 DNA: TGTGCCACTGAGACAGGGGAGGCCAAAAACATTCAGTACTTC. Its translation is CATETGEAKNIQYF.

J is TRBJ1-3 and V is TRBV29-1, with D unresolved. There are 12 residues in the CDR3. Trimming removed 2 bases from V and 8 bases from J, with 10 bases in between. The germline gives CDR1 SQVTM, CDR2 ANQGSEA. CDR3 coding DNA: TGCAGCGTTGAAAGGAGAAAGGACACCATATATTTT. Residues: CSVERRKDTIYF.

This clonotype was seen repeatedly, ten times or more. A much larger clone differs from this one at a single base, so this may be a read error. The chain recombines TRBV20-1 with TRBJ1-4; 9 nucleotides align to TRBD1. There are 13 residues in the CDR3. Germline V gives CDR1 DFQATT, CDR2 SNEGSKA (reference sequence). Here the CDR3 DNA reads TGCAGTGCTTGGGACAGGGTAGGGGAAAAACGGTTTTTT. It encodes CSAWDRVGEKRFF.

A note on this clonotype: The junction does not match germline at one end; this may be a read error. The chain has TRBV27 and TRBJ2-5; D gene unclear. The DNA end is a closer match to TRBJ2-4, so the J assignment may be wrong. CDR1 and CDR2 (germline): MNHEY, SMNVEV (reference sequence). The length of the CDR3 is 14 residues. The CDR3 protein is CANSLRNPSNIQYF. Here the CDR3 DNA reads TGTGCCAACAGTTTACGGAATCCTTCAAACATTCAGTACTTC.

This clonotype has ten or more counts. Given a much more abundant clone one base away, this may be a read error. The chain couples TRBV7-2 to TRBJ2-1; D assignment may be TRBD1 or TRBD2 (5 bases each). The J call may be mistaken, given a closer DNA end match to TRBJ2-7. There are 16 residues in the CDR3. Germline V gene lookup returns CDR1 SGHTA and CDR2 FQGNSA. The CDR3 region has the DNA TGTGCCAGCAGCTTAGCGGGGGTGGGCTCCTACAATGAGCAGTACTTC. Protein: CASSLAGVGSYNEQYF.

This clonotype has ten or more counts. The V gene is TRBV20-1, the J gene TRBJ2-7, with TRBD2 as a possible D gene (6 bases). V lost 6 bases and J lost 0, with 15 bases in between. There are 14 residues in the CDR3. From germline, CDR1 is DFQATT and CDR2 SNEGSKA (reference sequence). The CDR3 DNA reads as TGCAGTGCACCCTCCGGGACTTACTCCTACGAGCAGTACTTC. Translated: CSAPSGTYSYEQYF.

J is TRBJ1-6 and V is TRBV29-1; 7 bases align to TRBD1. V shed 5 bases and J 0 bases; nucleotides not matched to a gene: 4. This CDR3 contains 15 residues. Germline V lookup: CDR1 SQVTM, CDR2 ANQGSEA. The CDR3, as DNA: TGCAGCGTTTCACAGGGGAGCTCCTATAATTCACCCCTCCACTTT. This sequence encodes CSVSQGSSYNSPLHF.

This clonotype was observed a few times. A read error is possible here, since a much larger clone lies one base away. V is TRBV3-1 and J is TRBJ2-7; D perhaps matches TRBD2 (5 bases). The DNA end is more similar to TRBJ2-5, so the J call may be wrong. The germline V gene encodes CDR1 LGHDT and CDR2 YNNKEL (reference sequence). The CDR3 is 16 amino acids. The CDR3: CASSPRGGGVQETQYF. In nucleotides, the CDR3 is TGTGCCAGCAGCCCCCGGGGTGGCGGTGTTCAAGAGACCCAGTACTTC.

The chain carries TRBV20-1 and TRBJ2-1; 10 bases are a match to TRBD2. The germline gives CDR1 DFQATT, CDR2 SNEGSKA (reference sequence). V was clipped by 0 bases and J by 2 bases; unmatched bases: 13. The CDR3 is made up of 19 amino acids. CDR3 sequence: CSARDVGLAGELTYNEQFF. Written as DNA, the CDR3 is TGCAGTGCTAGAGATGTCGGTCTAGCGGGAGAATTAACCTACAATGAGCAGTTCTTC.

This clonotype was counted ten times or more. V is TRBV5-1 and J is TRBJ2-1; D remains unclear. V was shortened by 4 bases and J by 6 bases, with 14 bases between the two germline ends. Per the germline V gene, CDR1 is SGHRS and CDR2 is YFSETQ. This CDR3 spans 14 amino acids. The CDR3 sequence is CASSPRDGSNEQFF. CDR3 in DNA: TGCGCCAGCAGCCCCCGAGACGGCAGCAATGAGCAGTTCTTC.

Comments on this clonotype: The junction departs from germline at one end; a sequencing error may be responsible. This sequence joins TRBV9 and TRBJ2-5, with 8 bases fitting TRBD1. The CDR3 runs to 16 residues. Germline CDR1 reads SGDLS; CDR2 reads YYNGEE. The CDR3 nucleotides read TGTGCCGGCAGCGCGGGACCGGGACAGGTTCAAGAGACCCAGTACTTC. Protein: CAGSAGPGQVQETQYF.

The CDR3 DNA reads as TGCGCCAGCAACCCGGGACAGGGGACGCCCCATGGCTACACCTTC. This encodes CASNPGQGTPHGYTF. This chain joins TRBV5-1 and TRBJ1-2; 10 bases are shared with TRBD1. The length of the CDR3 is 15 residues. The junction had 11 bases not matched to a gene; V was cut back by 6 bases and J by 6 bases. The germline CDR1 and CDR2 sequences are SGHRS and YFSETQ.

As for this clonotype: Possible read error: a much larger clone is one base away. V usage is TRBV7-9 and J usage is TRBJ2-1; D is perhaps TRBD1 or TRBD2 (7 bases each). This CDR3 comprises 15 residues. The germline V gene encodes CDR1 SEHNR and CDR2 FQNEAQ (reference sequence). Trimming shortened V by 5 bases and J by 8 bases, and 19 bases separated the two germline ends. This chain's CDR3 is CASSLSGGGQDEQFF. The CDR3 nucleotides are TGTGCCAGCAGCCTTTCAGGGGGGGGGCAGGATGAGCAGTTCTTC.

There are a few counts of this clonotype. This sequence joins TRBV5-1 and TRBJ2-1; no reliable D call. The DNA matches TRBJ2-7 better at its end, which makes the J call doubtful. The CDR3 totals 16 residues. Germline values: CDR1 SGHRS, CDR2 YFSETQ. CDR3 residues: CASSLLLRSSYNEQYF. The CDR3 DNA reads TGCGCCAGCAGCTTGTTACTCCGGAGCTCCTACAATGAGCAGTACTTC.

This clonotype was recorded at least ten times. The V call is TRBV7-2, the J call TRBJ1-2; 10 nucleotides align to TRBD1. The CDR3 sequence is 13 residues long. V lost 5 bases to trimming and J lost 8 bases; unmatched junction nucleotides: 5. Germline V gene data show CDR1 as SGHTA and CDR2 as FQGNSA. CDR3 bases: TGTGCCAGCAGCCTGACAGGGGGCCGCGGCTACACCTTC. Translated, it gives CASSLTGGRGYTF.